Here is one T cell receptor (beta chain) with its context. Its target is not known. The data originate from a study of T cell responses to AZD1222 COVID-19 vaccine. Findings of the study overall: Sampling captured repertoires only after the peak T cell response. Variant regions that are unmutated are reportedly the target of nearly half of spike-specific TCRs. Just a handful of AZD1222 recipients tested seropositive at baseline.

It was second doses at about 4 or about 12 weeks that were pooled. Assay used: immunoSEQ multiplex PCR; TCRdb lists only in-frame clones, some missing. The sample has about 160,000 clones; around 90% are singletons. This TCR came from an adult who received the AZD1222 COVID-19 vaccine. Specimen: peripheral blood, collected 28 days after the second AZD1222 dose.

The CDR3 loop is CASSPYISTDTQYF. The DNA of the CDR3 is TGTGCCAGCAGCCCCTATATCAGCACAGATACGCAGTATTTT. This chain links TRBV5-4 with TRBJ2-3; D is unclear. The CDR3 loop spans 14 amino acids. Germline V lookup: CDR1 SGHNT, CDR2 YYREEE (reference sequence). V was cut by 4 bases and J by 0 bases, with 9 bases left in between.